The entry that follows covers one T cell receptor beta chain sequence. Its antigen is unknown. The record originates from a study of cytomegalovirus exposure and HLA in healthy donors. Study outcomes and limitations: Most subjects had HLA-A and HLA-B alleles reportedly predicted accurately by TCR beta sequences. Being indistinguishable, some V segments were excluded, TRBV6-2 and TRBV6-3 among them.

Primers included in the PCR were 60 Vbeta and 13 Jbeta primers. The data were produced by immunoSEQ multiplex PCR, yet TCRdb's version contains in-frame clones alone and is incomplete. Here the sample spans 120,000 to 150,000 clones, 60% to 85% being singletons. The CDR3 runs 14 residues. Germline V gene lookup returns CDR1 LNHDA and CDR2 SQIVND (reference sequence). V shed 10 bases, J shed 1 base, and the junction held 6 bases outside the gene matches. The source of this sequence is a male donor in good health and CMV-seronegative. Sequenced: PBMCs. The chain is built from TRBV19 and TRBJ1-1, with 10 bases matching TRBD1. In DNA, the CDR3 is TGTGCCACCCTCCGGACAGGGGGGAACACTGAAGCTTTCTTT. This encodes CATLRTGGNTEAFF.